The 17 T cell receptor beta chains below were found in one sample sequenced in a study of T cells in Graves' hyperthyroidism and ophthalmopathy. TCR beta CDR3 sequences were amplified from RNA transcripts. A first-round RT-PCR of the TCR CDR3 used the HTBI primer set. TCRdb ran MiXCR on the multiplex PCR reads and lists one entry per CDR3 protein. The sample comprises about 600,000 distinct CDR3 sequences, 13% to 15% of which are singletons, and 7% to 9% rests with the top ten. The sequencing input was blood. The receptors originated from a woman under 30 with Graves' ophthalmopathy.

This clonotype has a single count. This chain links TRBV13 with TRBJ2-2; TRBD2 matches at 10 bases. The CDR3 sequence is 17 residues long. V lost 1 base to trimming and J lost 4 bases; unmatched junction nucleotides: 6. Germline CDR1 PRHDT, CDR2 FYEKMQ (reference sequence). The CDR3 spells CASSLEASGRPTGELFF. The CDR3 DNA sequence: TGTGCCAGCAGCTTAGAGGCTAGCGGGAGACCCACCGGGGAGCTGTTTTTT.

The chain carries TRBV12-5 and TRBJ2-3, with 7 bases that match TRBD2. Germline values: CDR1 LGHNT, CDR2 FRNRAP. The junction had 4 bases not matched to a gene; V was cut back by 0 bases and J by 4 bases. CDR3 length: 15 residues. The CDR3 spells CASGLVGAGADTQYF. The CDR3 nucleotides read TGTGCTAGTGGTTTGGTTGGGGCGGGAGCAGATACGCAGTATTTT.

This chain uses TRBV24-1 with TRBJ2-5, with no clear D. Looked up from germline, CDR1 is KGHDR and CDR2 is SFDVKD. Trimming pared 5 bases from V and 0 bases from J, leaving 15 bases between. The CDR3 has 16 residues. Here the CDR3 reads CATSAWTQMYQETQYF. DNA of the CDR3: TGTGCCACCAGTGCCTGGACCCAGATGTACCAAGAGACCCAGTACTTC.

This clonotype appeared many times. This chain links TRBV7-9 with TRBJ2-1; D ambiguous. The CDR3 loop spans 15 amino acids. V was pared by 2 bases and J by 6 bases, with 14 bases between. CDR1 and CDR2 (germline): SEHNR, FQNEAQ (reference sequence). CDR3: CASSLTAHKVNEQFF. The CDR3 DNA is TGTGCCAGCAGCTTAACCGCACACAAAGTCAATGAGCAGTTCTTC.

This clonotype was detected ten times or more. The rearrangement uses TRBV2 and TRBJ2-6, with D maybe TRBD1 (6 bases). Germline V gives CDR1 SNHLY, CDR2 FYNNEI. Trimming removed 6 bases at V and 3 bases at J, with 12 bases between. There are 15 residues in the CDR3. This CDR3 reads CASRARGNGANVLTF. The DNA for the CDR3 is TGTGCCAGCAGGGCTAGGGGGAATGGGGCCAACGTCCTGACTTTC.

This clonotype occurred many times. V usage is TRBV19 and J usage is TRBJ2-1; TRBD1 aligns across 9 bases. This CDR3 has 16 amino acids. Germline V lookup: CDR1 LNHDA, CDR2 SQIVND (reference sequence). After removal of 4 bases from V and 6 bases from J, the junction contained 10 bases not matched to a gene. The CDR3 loop is CASSTEVGDRANEQFF. The DNA for the CDR3 is TGTGCCAGTAGTACCGAAGTAGGGGACAGGGCCAATGAGCAGTTCTTC.

This clonotype has more than one count but fewer than ten. This chain joins TRBV14 and TRBJ2-7; either TRBD1 or TRBD2 may fit D (5 bases each). CDR1 and CDR2 (germline): SGHDN, FVKESK. The CDR3 has 14 amino acids. The V end lost 5 bases, the J end lost 2 bases, and 13 bases lay between the germline ends. The CDR3 DNA is TGTGCCAGCAGCACCGGGGCAAGCCCCTACGAGCAGTACTTC. Translation: CASSTGASPYEQYF.

This clonotype was found many times. This chain connects TRBV28 to TRBJ1-2, with D possibly being TRBD1 (5 bases). Germline V gives CDR1 MDHEN, CDR2 SYDVKM. This CDR3 region has 13 residues. V was pared by 5 bases and J by 8 bases, with 15 bases between. The CDR3 loop reads CASSTQGTVGYTF. The DNA of the CDR3 is TGTGCCAGCAGTACCCAAGGGACGGTCGGCTACACCTTC.

This clonotype was counted many times. Here the CDR3 reads CAISDRDGNEQFF. The CDR3 coding sequence is TGTGCCATCAGTGACAGGGATGGCAATGAGCAGTTCTTC. The chain links TRBV10-3 to TRBJ2-1; maybe TRBD1 (5 bases). The CDR3 totals 13 residues. Per the germline V gene, CDR1 is ENHRY and CDR2 is SYGVKD. V lost 3 bases and J lost 6, with 9 bases in between.

This clonotype showed up many times. V gene TRBV12-5 combines with J gene TRBJ2-5; 7 bases line up with TRBD1. V lost 5 bases to trimming and J lost 2 bases; unmatched junction nucleotides: 2. Germline-derived CDR1 and CDR2 are LGHNT and FRNRAP. This CDR3 is built from 13 residues. CDR3 DNA: TGTGCTAGTGGTGGGACAGTACAAGAGACCCAGTACTTC. This translates into CASGGTVQETQYF.

This clonotype was observed many times. The chain combines TRBV11-2 with TRBJ2-3, with TRBD2 as a possible D gene (5 bases). From germline, CDR1 is SGHAT and CDR2 FQNNGV. The V gene lost 1 base and the J gene lost 0 bases, with 11 bases spanning the gap. The length of the CDR3 is 16 residues. The CDR3 DNA is TGTGCCAGCAGCTTAGGAGCGGTGACTAGCACAGATACGCAGTATTTT. Protein sequence: CASSLGAVTSTDTQYF.

This clonotype was observed many times. The chain has TRBV28 and TRBJ2-5; 14 bases are shared with TRBD2. The CDR3 sequence is 17 residues long. The V and J ends lost 2 bases and 3 bases, in that order; junction bases with no gene match: 5. Germline V gene data show CDR1 as MDHEN and CDR2 as SYDVKM. CDR3: CASSLRGGLAGEETQYF. The DNA for the CDR3 is TGTGCCAGCAGTTTACGAGGGGGACTAGCGGGAGAAGAGACCCAGTACTTC.

The chain is built from TRBV4-2 and TRBJ2-1, with D maybe TRBD2 (5 bases). Trimming cost V 0 bases and J 5 bases, with 17 bases left between them. This CDR3 spans 17 amino acids. Per germline, CDR1 LGHNA and CDR2 YNFKEQ. Here the CDR3 reads CASSQDWRPEPNNEQFF. In DNA, the CDR3 is TGTGCCAGCAGCCAAGATTGGAGGCCCGAACCAAACAATGAGCAGTTCTTC.

This clonotype was seen ten or more times. The genes are TRBV12-5 and TRBJ1-1; D not certain. Germline values: CDR1 LGHNT, CDR2 FRNRAP. Trimming shortened V by 6 bases and J by 12 bases, and 11 bases separated the two germline ends. The CDR3 sequence is 10 residues long. DNA for the CDR3: TGTGCTAGTGGCCCACCTTCCCCTTTCTTT. Translation gives CASGPPSPFF.

This clonotype came up a few times. This chain joins TRBV29-1 and TRBJ2-3, with a weak D call TRBD2 (6 bases). CDR3 length: 13 amino acids. Germline CDR1 SQVTM, CDR2 ANQGSEA. The germline V and J ends were trimmed by 6 bases and 1 base, with 11 bases remaining between them. CDR3 DNA: TGCAGCGTCGCCCCGGGGGGCACAGATACGCAGTATTTT. Its translation is CSVAPGGTDTQYF.

The chain combines TRBV19 with TRBJ2-7, with 11 bases matching TRBD2. CDR1 and CDR2 from the germline V gene are LNHDA and SQIVND (reference sequence). V lost 1 base and J lost 5; bases outside the gene matches: 7. The length of the CDR3 is 16 residues. Written as DNA, the CDR3 is TGTGCCAGTAGTATAGGGCTAGCGGGAGGTGGCGACGAGCAGTACTTC. It codes for CASSIGLAGGGDEQYF.

This clonotype turned up a few times. V and J are TRBV7-9 and TRBJ2-1, with D perhaps TRBD2 (6 bases). The V gene lost 5 bases and the J gene lost 0 bases, with 20 bases spanning the gap. Germline V lookup: CDR1 SEHNR, CDR2 FQNEAQ (reference sequence). The CDR3 has 18 amino acids. This chain's CDR3 is CASSHSLLREPSYNEQFF. The CDR3 nucleotides are TGTGCCAGCAGCCACTCCCTCTTACGGGAGCCCTCCTACAATGAGCAGTTCTTC.